This T cell receptor beta chain was observed in a study of shared clonotypes between healthy human individuals. The material for each subset, its genomic DNA, was split evenly across several immunoSEQ plates. Only in-frame clones appear in the TCRdb table, and some are missing; sequencing was by immunoSEQ multiplex PCR. The sample has over 850,000 clones, 75% to 80% seen once. The authors divided CD4+ cells into CD45RA+ naive and CD45RA-negative memory subsets. The CDR3 covers 11 residues. V lost 6 bases and J lost 2, with 5 bases in between. CDR1 is MNHNS and CDR2 is SASEGT in the germline V gene. Study-level findings and limits: Sorted-subset sequencing, rarefaction showed, was incomplete despite large depth. When naive CD4 clonotypes were compared across a few donors, around 4.6% were shared.

Comment on this clone: Its specificity is not known.

The receptor was isolated from a man aged 18-30 years in good health. Some clones in this sample may be carry-over from other donors' samples. Sequencing was performed on memory CD4+ T cells from PBMCs. The subset denotes: CD45RA-negative fraction. This chain connects TRBV6-1 to TRBJ2-7; the D is unclear. The CDR3 sequence is CASSYTYEQYF. In DNA form, the CDR3 reads TGTGCCAGCAGCTACACCTACGAGCAGTACTTC.